The 3 T cell receptor beta chains below come from one sample, sequenced in a study of cytomegalovirus exposure and HLA in healthy donors. Both 60 Vbeta primers and 13 Jbeta primers went into the PCR. Repertoires were generated with immunoSEQ multiplex PCR, while TCRdb's copy carries only in-frame clones and drops some. This table holds tens of thousands of clones, 68% found once. What was sequenced was PBMCs. These receptor sequences come from a woman aged 25 to 45 in good health and CMV-seronegative.

V usage is TRBV4-1 and J usage is TRBJ1-4; 8 bases match TRBD1. The CDR3 length is 15 residues. The germline V gene encodes CDR1 MGHRA and CDR2 YSYEKL. The junction had 5 bases not matched to a gene; V was cut back by 3 bases and J by 5 bases. The CDR3 is CASSQQDRGNEKLFF. As DNA, the CDR3 is TGCGCCAGCAGCCAGCAAGACAGGGGAAATGAAAAACTGTTTTTT.

The V call is TRBV5-6, the J call TRBJ1-6; no firm D call. Trimming removed 1 base at V and 0 bases at J, with 5 bases between. CDR3 size: 15 residues. Germline V lookup: CDR1 SGHDT, CDR2 YYEEEE. The CDR3 nucleotides read TGTGCCAGCAGCTTGATCAGCTCCTATAATTCACCCCTCCACTTT. Protein sequence: CASSLISSYNSPLHF.

This CDR3 reads CASSPRTGTLYEQYF. The DNA of the CDR3 is TGTGCCAGCAGCCCTCGGACAGGGACCCTCTACGAGCAGTACTTC. The chain links TRBV13 to TRBJ2-7; 8 positions match TRBD1. CDR1 and CDR2 (germline): PRHDT, FYEKMQ (reference sequence). The CDR3 covers 15 residues. J lost 3 bases, V lost 5 bases, and 9 bases had no gene match.